Listed below are T cell receptor beta chains from one sample, sequenced in a study of immune evolution from preneoplasia to lung adenocarcinoma. Sequencing used immunoSEQ multiplex PCR; TCRdb keeps in-frame clones, though not all of them. The table has thousands of clones, roughly 80% seen once. Sequencing used FFPE adjacent normal lung tissue. The receptors originated from a person aged 70 to 80 with lung adenocarcinoma. CDR3s include the opening cysteine and the closing phenylalanine or tryptophan. D genes are given only for firm matches. Only some rows state a clone size, as once, few, many or a class for expanded clones.

d_gene: TRBD1; len: 12; j_gene: TRBJ1-1; abundance: .; v_gene: TRBV5-6; CDR3nt: TGTGCCAGCAGCCGGGGGACAGGTGAAGCTTTCTTT; CDR3aa: CASSRGTGEAFF
d_gene: TRBD1; len: 19; j_gene: TRBJ2-2; abundance: .; v_gene: TRBV7-9; CDR3nt: TGTGCCAGCAGCTTAGAATTCTCGTCGGACAGGGGGCGGACCGGGGAGCTGTTTTTT; CDR3aa: CASSLEFSSDRGRTGELFF
d_gene: .; len: 13; j_gene: TRBJ2-7; abundance: .; v_gene: TRBV11-2; CDR3nt: TGTGCCAGCAGCCAGAGGATAGACTACGAGCAGTACTTC; CDR3aa: CASSQRIDYEQYF
d_gene: TRBD1; len: 12; j_gene: TRBJ2-7; abundance: .; v_gene: TRBV10-2; CDR3nt: TGCGCCAGCAGCTGGACAGGGGACGAGCAGTACTTC; CDR3aa: CASSWTGDEQYF
d_gene: .; len: 13; j_gene: TRBJ1-2; abundance: .; v_gene: TRBV29-1; CDR3nt: TGCAGCGTGTCACTGGACAGCTACTATGGCTACACCTTC; CDR3aa: CSVSLDSYYGYTF
d_gene: .; len: 12; j_gene: TRBJ1-4; abundance: large; v_gene: TRBV7-2; CDR3nt: TGTGCCAGCAGTCCTAATAATGAAAAACTGTTTTTT; CDR3aa: CASSPNNEKLFF
d_gene: TRBD2; len: 14; j_gene: TRBJ2-5; abundance: .; v_gene: TRBV13; CDR3nt: TGTGCCAGCAGCACGGCTACTAGCGACGGGACCCAGTACTTC; CDR3aa: CASSTATSDGTQYF
d_gene: .; len: 12; j_gene: TRBJ2-5; abundance: .; v_gene: TRBV29-1; CDR3nt: TGCAGCGTTCTACGGGAAGAAGAGACCCAGTACTTC; CDR3aa: CSVLREEETQYF
d_gene: TRBD2; len: 17; j_gene: TRBJ2-2; abundance: .; v_gene: TRBV11-1; CDR3nt: TGTGCCAGCAGCCACATGGAGGCGGGGGCGAACACCGGGGAGCTGTTTTTT; CDR3aa: CASSHMEAGANTGELFF
d_gene: TRBD1; len: 18; j_gene: TRBJ1-5; abundance: .; v_gene: TRBV5-8; CDR3nt: TGTGCCAGCAGATATATTCCGGGACAGTCTTATAGCAATCAGCCCCAGCATTTT; CDR3aa: CASRYIPGQSYSNQPQHF
d_gene: TRBD1; len: 16; j_gene: TRBJ1-5; abundance: .; v_gene: TRBV28; CDR3nt: TGTGCCAGCAGTTTTTCGTCGGGACAGGGTCGGCAGCCCCAGCATTTT; CDR3aa: CASSFSSGQGRQPQHF
d_gene: .; len: 16; j_gene: TRBJ2-1; abundance: .; v_gene: TRBV15; CDR3nt: TGTGCCACCAGCGGCCTGGGTACGCTTTCCTACAATGAGCAGTTCTTC; CDR3aa: CATSGLGTLSYNEQFF
d_gene: .; len: 11; j_gene: TRBJ2-1; abundance: .; v_gene: TRBV5-1; CDR3nt: TGCGCCAGCAGCACTAGCTATGAGCAGTTCTTC; CDR3aa: CASSTSYEQFF
d_gene: TRBD2; len: 14; j_gene: TRBJ2-1; abundance: .; v_gene: TRBV28; CDR3nt: TGTGCCAGCAGCGAACTAGCGGGATACAATGAGCAGTTCTTC; CDR3aa: CASSELAGYNEQFF
d_gene: .; len: 11; j_gene: TRBJ2-5; abundance: .; v_gene: TRBV20-1; CDR3nt: TGCAGTGCTAGAGTCACAGAGACCCAGTACTTC; CDR3aa: CSARVTETQYF
d_gene: TRBD1; len: 18; j_gene: TRBJ1-1; abundance: .; v_gene: TRBV4-1; CDR3nt: TGCGCCAGCAGCCAGAGGTCAGGGGGCATCCGAACGAACACTGAAGCTTTCTTT; CDR3aa: CASSQRSGGIRTNTEAFF
d_gene: .; len: 13; j_gene: TRBJ2-7; abundance: .; v_gene: TRBV11-2; CDR3nt: TGTGCCAGCAGCCTGCTCCAGGGTGGCGAGCAGTACTTC; CDR3aa: CASSLLQGGEQYF
d_gene: .; len: 13; j_gene: TRBJ2-5; abundance: .; v_gene: TRBV6-5; CDR3nt: TGTGCCAGCAGTTACGGGGAGTCCAAGACCCAGTACTTC; CDR3aa: CASSYGESKTQYF
d_gene: .; len: 14; j_gene: TRBJ2-5; abundance: .; v_gene: TRBV5-5; CDR3nt: TGTGCCAGCAGCCGTTCGCTCAGGGGAGAGGCCCAGTACTTC; CDR3aa: CASSRSLRGEAQYF
d_gene: .; len: 13; j_gene: TRBJ1-4; abundance: .; v_gene: TRBV7-9; CDR3nt: TGTGCCAGCAGCTTAATAGTGCAGGGAAAACTGTTTTTT; CDR3aa: CASSLIVQGKLFF
d_gene: .; len: 13; j_gene: TRBJ1-2; abundance: few; v_gene: TRBV30; CDR3nt: TGTGCCTGGAACCCACGGAAATTAGGCGGCTACACCTTC; CDR3aa: CAWNPRKLGGYTF
d_gene: TRBD2; len: 14; j_gene: TRBJ2-2; abundance: .; v_gene: TRBV6-1; CDR3nt: TGTGCCAGCAGGGTGGGGGGGGTAGCCGGGGAGCTGTTTTTT; CDR3aa: CASRVGGVAGELFF
d_gene: .; len: 14; j_gene: TRBJ1-5; abundance: few; v_gene: TRBV27; CDR3nt: TGTGCCAGCAGTCCAGGACAGAACAATCAGCCCCAGCATTTT; CDR3aa: CASSPGQNNQPQHF
d_gene: .; len: 13; j_gene: TRBJ1-2; abundance: .; v_gene: TRBV29-1; CDR3nt: TGCAGCGTTGAAGACAGGGCGTCTATGGGCTACACCTTC; CDR3aa: CSVEDRASMGYTF
d_gene: TRBD2; len: 15; j_gene: TRBJ2-5; abundance: once; v_gene: TRBV18; CDR3nt: TGTGCCAGCTCACAGGGTAGCGGGGTCCTAGAGACCCAGTACTTC; CDR3aa: CASSQGSGVLETQYF
d_gene: .; len: 15; j_gene: TRBJ2-5; abundance: .; v_gene: TRBV4-1; CDR3nt: TGCGCCAGCAGCCAAATCCTAGCAGGGGAAGAGACCCAGTACTTC; CDR3aa: CASSQILAGEETQYF
d_gene: TRBD2; len: 16; j_gene: TRBJ2-1; abundance: .; v_gene: TRBV6-6; CDR3nt: TGTGCCAGCAGTTACTCTGCGGCTAGCGGGGGGGCTGAGCAGTTCTTC; CDR3aa: CASSYSAASGGAEQFF
d_gene: .; len: 15; j_gene: TRBJ1-5; abundance: .; v_gene: TRBV6-5; CDR3nt: TGTGCCAGCAGGACAGGATTTGATAGCAATCAGCCCCAGCATTTT; CDR3aa: CASRTGFDSNQPQHF
d_gene: .; len: 14; j_gene: TRBJ2-6; abundance: .; v_gene: TRBV5-1; CDR3nt: TGCGCCAGCAGCCCGTACTCTGGGGCCAACGTCCTGACTTTC; CDR3aa: CASSPYSGANVLTF
d_gene: .; len: 14; j_gene: TRBJ1-1; abundance: .; v_gene: TRBV4-1; CDR3nt: TGCGCCAGCAGCCCTGCCCCCCGGGACATCGAAGCTTTCTTT; CDR3aa: CASSPAPRDIEAFF
d_gene: .; len: 15; j_gene: TRBJ1-3; abundance: .; v_gene: TRBV7-9; CDR3nt: TGTGCCAGCAGCTTAATACTTGGTTCGGGAAACACCATATATTTT; CDR3aa: CASSLILGSGNTIYF
d_gene: .; len: 11; j_gene: TRBJ1-1; abundance: .; v_gene: TRBV20-1; CDR3nt: TGCAGTGCTAGAGAGCTTACTGAAGCTTTCTTT; CDR3aa: CSARELTEAFF
d_gene: TRBD1; len: 14; j_gene: TRBJ2-2; abundance: .; v_gene: TRBV18; CDR3nt: TGTGCCAGCTCGGGGACAGCGAACACCGGGGAGCTGTTTTTT; CDR3aa: CASSGTANTGELFF
d_gene: .; len: 13; j_gene: TRBJ2-1; abundance: .; v_gene: TRBV7-2; CDR3nt: TGTGCCAGCAGCTTAGGGGGCCCTAATGAGCAGTTCTTC; CDR3aa: CASSLGGPNEQFF
d_gene: TRBD1; len: 17; j_gene: TRBJ2-5; abundance: .; v_gene: TRBV4-1; CDR3nt: TGCGCCAGCAGCCAAGATCGACGGGGACAGGGGGCAGAGACCCAGTACTTC; CDR3aa: CASSQDRRGQGAETQYF
d_gene: .; len: 13; j_gene: TRBJ2-1; abundance: few; v_gene: TRBV30; CDR3nt: TGTGCCTGGGAGGACAGCTCCTACAATGAGCAGTTCTTC; CDR3aa: CAWEDSSYNEQFF
d_gene: .; len: 14; j_gene: TRBJ1-3; abundance: .; v_gene: TRBV4-1; CDR3nt: TGCGCCAGCAGCCAACCTGGACAGGGAAACACCATATATTTT; CDR3aa: CASSQPGQGNTIYF
d_gene: TRBD1; len: 13; j_gene: TRBJ1-6; abundance: .; v_gene: TRBV28; CDR3nt: TGTGCCAGCAGTTTAAGGGACAGGGCTCCCCTCCACTTT; CDR3aa: CASSLRDRAPLHF
d_gene: TRBD2; len: 15; j_gene: TRBJ2-2; abundance: .; v_gene: TRBV10-1; CDR3nt: TGCGCCAGCAGCAGGACTAGCGGGGGGACCGGGGAGCTGTTTTTT; CDR3aa: CASSRTSGGTGELFF
d_gene: .; len: 14; j_gene: TRBJ1-1; abundance: large; v_gene: TRBV6-1; CDR3nt: TGTGCCAGCAGTGAAAACATTGAGAACACTGAAGCTTTCTTT; CDR3aa: CASSENIENTEAFF
d_gene: TRBD1; len: 13; j_gene: TRBJ2-1; abundance: once; v_gene: TRBV10-3; CDR3nt: TGTGCCATCAGTGACCTACAGGGGCGGGAGCAGTTCTTC; CDR3aa: CAISDLQGREQFF
d_gene: TRBD1; len: 15; j_gene: TRBJ1-2; abundance: .; v_gene: TRBV27; CDR3nt: TGTGCCAGCAGTGATCTCGGGACAGGGGATTATGGCTACACCTTC; CDR3aa: CASSDLGTGDYGYTF
d_gene: .; len: 17; j_gene: TRBJ2-2; abundance: .; v_gene: TRBV7-2; CDR3nt: TGTGCCAGCAGCTTACAAACCGGGACTTTGAACACCGGGAAGCTGTTTTTT; CDR3aa: CASSLQTGTLNTGKLFF
d_gene: .; len: 12; j_gene: TRBJ2-4; abundance: .; v_gene: TRBV4-1; CDR3nt: TGCGCCAGCAGCCATGATTCGGACATTCAGTACTTC; CDR3aa: CASSHDSDIQYF
d_gene: TRBD1; len: 13; j_gene: TRBJ1-6; abundance: .; v_gene: TRBV13; CDR3nt: TGTGCCAGCAGCCGGACAGGTTATTCACCCCTCCACTTT; CDR3aa: CASSRTGYSPLHF
d_gene: .; len: 13; j_gene: TRBJ1-2; abundance: .; v_gene: TRBV6-5; CDR3nt: TGTGCCAGCACCTCGCGAAGGGAGGTTGACTACACCTTC; CDR3aa: CASTSRREVDYTF
d_gene: .; len: 11; j_gene: TRBJ2-5; abundance: .; v_gene: TRBV30; CDR3nt: TGTGCCTGGGAAGCCCGGGAGACCCAGTACTTC; CDR3aa: CAWEARETQYF
d_gene: .; len: 14; j_gene: TRBJ1-1; abundance: .; v_gene: TRBV18; CDR3nt: TGTGCCAGCTCACCAGGGAGAGGGAACACTGAAGCTTTCTTT; CDR3aa: CASSPGRGNTEAFF
d_gene: .; len: 13; j_gene: TRBJ1-1; abundance: .; v_gene: TRBV6-5; CDR3nt: TGTGCCACCCGACAGGACCCGAACACTGAAGCTTTCTTT; CDR3aa: CATRQDPNTEAFF
d_gene: .; len: 13; j_gene: TRBJ2-5; abundance: once; v_gene: TRBV2; CDR3nt: TGTGCCAGCAGTGCCAGATACCAAGAGACCCAGTACTTC; CDR3aa: CASSARYQETQYF